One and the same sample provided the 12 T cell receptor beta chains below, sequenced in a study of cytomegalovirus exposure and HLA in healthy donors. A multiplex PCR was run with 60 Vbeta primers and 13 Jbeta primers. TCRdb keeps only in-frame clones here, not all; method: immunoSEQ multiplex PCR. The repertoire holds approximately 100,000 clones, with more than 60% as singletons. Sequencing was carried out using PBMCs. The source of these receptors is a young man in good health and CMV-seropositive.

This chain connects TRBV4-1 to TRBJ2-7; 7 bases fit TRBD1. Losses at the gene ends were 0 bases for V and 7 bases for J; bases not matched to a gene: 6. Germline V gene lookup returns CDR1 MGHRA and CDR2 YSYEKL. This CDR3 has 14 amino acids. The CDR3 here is CASSQEPGTDEQYF. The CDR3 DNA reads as TGCGCCAGCAGCCAAGAGCCCGGGACAGATGAGCAGTACTTC.

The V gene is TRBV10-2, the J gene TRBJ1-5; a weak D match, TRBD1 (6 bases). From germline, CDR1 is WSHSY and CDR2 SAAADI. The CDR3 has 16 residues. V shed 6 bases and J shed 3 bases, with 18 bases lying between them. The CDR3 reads CASSIEGQGINQPQHF. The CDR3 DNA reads TGCGCCAGCAGCATCGAGGGCCAGGGGATCAATCAGCCCCAGCATTTT.

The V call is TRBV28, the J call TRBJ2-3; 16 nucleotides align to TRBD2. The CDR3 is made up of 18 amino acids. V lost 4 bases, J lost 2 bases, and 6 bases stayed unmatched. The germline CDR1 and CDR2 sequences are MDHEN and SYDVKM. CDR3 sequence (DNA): TGTGCCAGCAGTTGGGGACTAGCGGGGGGGTGGGACACAGATACGCAGTATTTT. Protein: CASSWGLAGGWDTDTQYF.

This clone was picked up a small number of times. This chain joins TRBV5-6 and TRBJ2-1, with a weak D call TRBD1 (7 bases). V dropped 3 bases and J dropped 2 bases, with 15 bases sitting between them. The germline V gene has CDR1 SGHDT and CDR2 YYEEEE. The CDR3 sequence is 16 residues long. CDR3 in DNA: TGTGCCAGCAGCTCTCAGGGGGGTCGTGCCTACAATGAGCAGTTCTTC. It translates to CASSSQGGRAYNEQFF. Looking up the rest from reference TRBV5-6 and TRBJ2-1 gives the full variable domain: DAGVTQSPTHLIKTRGQQVTLRCSPKSGHDTVSWYQQALGQGPQFIFQYYEEEERQRGNFPDRFSGHQFPNYSSELNVNALLLGDSALYLCASSSQGGRAYNEQFFGPGTRLTVL.

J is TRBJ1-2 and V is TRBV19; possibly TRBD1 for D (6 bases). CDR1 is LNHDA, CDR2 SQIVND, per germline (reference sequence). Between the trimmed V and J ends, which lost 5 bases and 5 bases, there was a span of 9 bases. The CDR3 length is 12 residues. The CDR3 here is CASSPGQYGYTF. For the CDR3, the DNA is TGTGCCAGTAGTCCCGGACAGTATGGCTACACCTTC.

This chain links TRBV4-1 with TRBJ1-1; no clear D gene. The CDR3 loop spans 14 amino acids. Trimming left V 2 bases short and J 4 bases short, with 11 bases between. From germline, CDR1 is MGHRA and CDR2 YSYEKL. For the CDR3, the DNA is TGCGCCAGCAGCCAACAAGCTACCCGCACTGAAGCTTTCTTT. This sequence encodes CASSQQATRTEAFF.

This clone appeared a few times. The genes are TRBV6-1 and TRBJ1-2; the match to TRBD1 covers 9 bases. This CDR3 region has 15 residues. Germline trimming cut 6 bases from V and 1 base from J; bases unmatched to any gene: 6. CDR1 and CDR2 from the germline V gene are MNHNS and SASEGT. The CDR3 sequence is CASRDRGHRNYGYTF. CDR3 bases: TGTGCCAGCAGGGACAGGGGACACCGTAACTATGGCTACACCTTC.

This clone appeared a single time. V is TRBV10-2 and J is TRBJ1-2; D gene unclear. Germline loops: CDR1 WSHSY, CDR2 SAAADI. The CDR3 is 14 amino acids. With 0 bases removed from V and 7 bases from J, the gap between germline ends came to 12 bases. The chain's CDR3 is CASSESVFIGGYTF. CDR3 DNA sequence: TGCGCCAGCAGTGAGTCGGTTTTTATCGGTGGCTACACCTTC.

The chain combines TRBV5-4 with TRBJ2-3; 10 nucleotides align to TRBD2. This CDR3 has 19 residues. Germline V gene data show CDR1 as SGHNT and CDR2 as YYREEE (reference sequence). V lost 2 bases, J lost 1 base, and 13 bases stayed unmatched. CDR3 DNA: TGTGCCAGCAGCTTCCCCCTAGCGGGGGACCCAGAAGGCACAGATACGCAGTATTTT. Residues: CASSFPLAGDPEGTDTQYF.

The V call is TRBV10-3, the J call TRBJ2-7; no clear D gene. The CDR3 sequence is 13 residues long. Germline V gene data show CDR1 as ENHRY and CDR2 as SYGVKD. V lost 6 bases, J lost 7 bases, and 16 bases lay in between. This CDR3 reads CAISLSPLVEQYF. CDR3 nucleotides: TGTGCCATCAGCCTAAGCCCGTTGGTAGAGCAGTACTTC.

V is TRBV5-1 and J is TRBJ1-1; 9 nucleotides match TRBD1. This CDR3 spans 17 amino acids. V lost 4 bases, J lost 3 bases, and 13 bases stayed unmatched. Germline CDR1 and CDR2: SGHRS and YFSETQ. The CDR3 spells CASSHGQGRLGDTEAFF. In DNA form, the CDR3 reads TGCGCCAGCAGCCATGGACAGGGGAGGTTAGGGGACACTGAAGCTTTCTTT.

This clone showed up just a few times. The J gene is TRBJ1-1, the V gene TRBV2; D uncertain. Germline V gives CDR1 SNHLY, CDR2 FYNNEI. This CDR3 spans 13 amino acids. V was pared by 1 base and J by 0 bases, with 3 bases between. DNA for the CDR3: TGTGCCAGCAGTGAAGTCATGAACACTGAAGCTTTCTTT. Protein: CASSEVMNTEAFF.